The 13 T cell receptor beta chains given below trace back to one sample, sequenced in a study of Ad26.COV2.S vaccination and SARS-CoV-2 variants. Profiled with immunoSEQ multiplex PCR; TCRdb holds only in-frame clones, not every one. Of roughly 700,000 clones listed, 70% to 90% are singletons. Treatment described: around 19 received Ad26.COV2.S at low or high dose, single or two shots; roughly five received placebo; per-sample allocation not given. At day 63 after the first vaccine or placebo injection, samples were drawn. Source: peripheral blood, taken in a trial of Ad26.COV2.S vaccine versus placebo. All receptors come from a person aged 18-60 years who received the Ad26.COV2.S COVID-19 vaccine or a placebo.

The gene calls are TRBV7-9 and TRBJ1-1, with D possibly being TRBD1 (6 bases). Trimming cost V 2 bases and J 1 base, with 14 bases left between them. Germline CDR1 is SEHNR and CDR2 is FQNEAQ (reference sequence). The CDR3 spans 16 residues. CDR3 DNA sequence: TGTGCCAGCAGCTTACGGAAGGGGGAGGCGAACACTGAAGCTTTCTTT. This gives the protein CASSLRKGEANTEAFF.

The chain combines TRBV5-6 with TRBJ2-5, with 7 bases aligning to TRBD1. This CDR3 spans 15 amino acids. The ends lost 5 bases at V and 0 bases at J; junction bases unmatched: 7. CDR1 SGHDT and CDR2 YYEEEE come from the germline V gene. The CDR3 spells CASRFEGQNQETQYF. The CDR3 region has the DNA TGTGCCAGCAGATTCGAGGGACAGAACCAAGAGACCCAGTACTTC.

A word on this clone: The same CDR3 is also encoded by other DNA sequences in this sample. The chain carries TRBV7-9 and TRBJ2-7; maybe TRBD1 (5 bases). CDR3 length: 14 amino acids. The V gene lost 3 bases and the J gene lost 0 bases, with 9 bases spanning the gap. The germline CDR1 and CDR2 sequences are SEHNR and FQNEAQ (reference sequence). The DNA of the CDR3 is TGTGCCAGCAGCTTTCAGACAGTCTCCTACGAGCAGTACTTC. Translation gives CASSFQTVSYEQYF.

DNA of the CDR3: TGTGCCAGCAGCTTTGAAAAAGGGTATGGCTACACCTTC. This codes for CASSFEKGYGYTF. The J gene is TRBJ1-2, the V gene TRBV13; D gene ambiguous. The CDR3 totals 13 residues. V lost 3 bases and J lost 5, with 10 bases in between. Germline V gene lookup returns CDR1 PRHDT and CDR2 FYEKMQ (reference sequence).

The rearrangement links TRBV5-1 to TRBJ1-1; no clear D gene. Germline V CDR1 and CDR2: SGHRS, YFSETQ. Between the trimmed V and J ends, which lost 7 bases and 6 bases, there was a span of 16 bases. The CDR3 consists of 13 residues. CDR3 DNA: TGCGCCAGCCTTGGTTCTGATTTCTCTGAAGCTTTCTTT. Encoded protein: CASLGSDFSEAFF.

The V and J genes are TRBV27 and TRBJ2-7; the D call may be TRBD1 or TRBD2 (6 bases each). Trimming cost V 4 bases and J 0 bases, with 13 bases left between them. The CDR3 is 15 residues long. Germline CDR1 is MNHEY and CDR2 is SMNVEV (reference sequence). The CDR3 DNA reads TGTGCCAGCAGTTGGGGCGGGACAAGCTCCTACGAGCAGTACTTC. Translation gives CASSWGGTSSYEQYF.

This rearrangement joins TRBV7-4 to TRBJ2-3, with TRBD1 as a possible D gene (5 bases). V was pared by 7 bases and J by 5 bases, with 10 bases between. Germline V gene data show CDR1 as SGHVT and CDR2 as SQSDAQ. This CDR3 is built from 12 residues. The DNA for the CDR3 is TGTGCCAGCAACCCAGGGATAGATACGCAGTATTTT. Its protein product is CASNPGIDTQYF.

The chain recombines TRBV19 with TRBJ2-2; TRBD2 aligns across 9 bases. The junction had 6 bases not matched to a gene; V was cut back by 1 base and J by 0 bases. This CDR3 spans 18 amino acids. Germline V lookup: CDR1 LNHDA, CDR2 SQIVND (reference sequence). Here the CDR3 DNA reads TGTGCCAGTAGTATAGCTCGCGGGGGGGCGGCGAACACCGGGGAGCTGTTTTTT. Translating it yields CASSIARGGAANTGELFF.

The chain recombines TRBV4-2 with TRBJ2-1; TRBD2 is a possible D gene (5 bases). Germline loops: CDR1 LGHNA, CDR2 YNFKEQ. V lost 0 bases and J 0 bases, leaving 9 bases between the germline ends. The CDR3 is 16 residues long. CDR3 bases: TGTGCCAGCAGCCAAGATGGAGGTAGCTCCTACAATGAGCAGTTCTTC. Protein sequence: CASSQDGGSSYNEQFF.

This clone appeared a few times. The chain employs TRBV25-1 and TRBJ1-2, with 7 bases matching TRBD1. Germline CDR1 and CDR2: MGHDK and SYGVNS. This CDR3 is built from 11 residues. V shed 8 bases, J shed 4 bases, and the junction held 1 base outside the gene matches. CDR3: CASRQGYGYTF. CDR3 coding DNA: TGTGCCAGCCGACAGGGCTATGGCTACACCTTC.

V gene TRBV7-2 combines with J gene TRBJ1-6, with D unresolved. V was shortened by 3 bases and J by 7 bases, with 10 bases between the two germline ends. CDR1 and CDR2 (germline): SGHTA, FQGNSA. This CDR3 region has 14 residues. The CDR3, as DNA: TGTGCCAGCAGCTTCAGACGGATAAATTCACCCCTCCACTTT. Protein: CASSFRRINSPLHF.

This clone was seen only once. V gene TRBV5-6 combines with J gene TRBJ1-2; TRBD1 matches at 7 bases. The CDR3 contains 15 residues. Trimming took 5 bases from V and 3 from J; bases not matched to a gene: 10. Germline V gene data show CDR1 as SGHDT and CDR2 as YYEEEE. The CDR3 region is CASSPGGAGYYGYTF. DNA of the CDR3: TGTGCCAGCAGTCCAGGGGGGGCAGGTTACTATGGCTACACCTTC.

The V gene is TRBV6-5, the J gene TRBJ1-1, with D perhaps TRBD1 (5 bases). Germline CDR1 MNHEY, CDR2 SVGAGI. With 2 bases removed from V and 1 base from J, the gap between germline ends came to 14 bases. CDR3 size: 16 residues. This CDR3 reads CASSYGGGVGNTEAFF. For the CDR3, the DNA is TGTGCCAGCAGTTACGGTGGGGGGGTTGGGAACACTGAAGCTTTCTTT.